These 9 T cell receptor beta chains were all obtained from the same sample, sequenced in a study of PD-L1 blockade in urothelial cancer. Data came from immunoSEQ multiplex PCR; TCRdb stores just in-frame clones and leaves some out. The sample contains tens of thousands of clones, around 79% of which appear only once. Sequences were derived from PBMCs, sampled around atezolizumab (anti-PD-L1) treatment. These receptors all stem from a man aged 65 to 79 with urothelial cancer.

The chain couples TRBV25-1 to TRBJ1-6; D is perhaps TRBD1 (6 bases). V was pared by 4 bases and J by 5 bases, with 12 bases between. CDR3 length: 15 amino acids. Per the germline V gene, CDR1 is MGHDK and CDR2 is SYGVNS. In nucleotides, the CDR3 is TGTGCCAGCAGTGCTTCCGGGACAAATAATTCACCCCTCCACTTT. This gives the protein CASSASGTNNSPLHF.

The chain joins TRBV5-1 to TRBJ2-5; 8 nucleotides match TRBD1. The germline V gene has CDR1 SGHRS and CDR2 YFSETQ. V shed 5 bases and J 5 bases; nucleotides not matched to a gene: 11. CDR3 length equals 15 residues. The CDR3 loop is CASRSDRGAMETQYF. The CDR3 region has the DNA TGCGCCAGCAGATCTGACAGGGGCGCGATGGAGACCCAGTACTTC. The whole variable domain, remainder taken from reference TRBV5-1 and TRBJ2-5, is KAGVTQTPRYLIKTRGQQVTLSCSPISGHRSVSWYQQTPGQGLQFLFEYFSETQRNKGNFPGRFSGRQFSNSRSEMNVSTLELGDSALYLCASRSDRGAMETQYFGPGTRLLVL.

In this sample, this clone turned up once. This rearrangement joins TRBV19 to TRBJ2-1, with D perhaps matching TRBD2 (7 bases). The germline CDR1 and CDR2 sequences are LNHDA and SQIVND (reference sequence). This CDR3 is 13 amino acids long. Trimming shortened V by 5 bases and J by 9 bases, and 14 bases separated the two germline ends. The CDR3 region has the DNA TGTGCCAGTAGTGGGGGGGGCGGGTTTGAGCAGTTCTTC. Its protein is CASSGGGGFEQFF.

The chain is built from TRBV7-8 and TRBJ1-5; a weak D match, TRBD1 (5 bases). V shed 1 base and J shed 0 bases, with 25 bases lying between them. CDR3 length equals 21 residues. The germline V gene has CDR1 SGHVS and CDR2 FQNEAQ. The CDR3, as DNA: TGTGCCAGCAGCTTAGGTCTTAGGGATCGCTCGGGGAGGGGTAGCAATCAGCCCCAGCATTTT. Protein sequence: CASSLGLRDRSGRGSNQPQHF. The full variable domain, in which reference TRBV7-8 and TRBJ1-5 provide the parts outside the CDR3, is GAGVSQSPRYKVAKRGQDVALRCDPISGHVSLFWYQQALGQGPEFLTYFQNEAQLDKSGLPSDRFFAERPEGSVSTLKIQRTQQEDSAVYLCASSLGLRDRSGRGSNQPQHFGDGTRLSIL.

The gene calls are TRBV28 and TRBJ2-6; D call uncertain. CDR3 length equals 14 residues. Trimming cost V 6 bases and J 0 bases, with 6 bases left between them. CDR1 and CDR2 from the germline V gene are MDHEN and SYDVKM. The CDR3 region is CASRRVSGANVLTF. The CDR3 coding sequence is TGTGCCAGCAGAAGAGTCTCTGGGGCCAACGTCCTGACTTTC.

The chain is built from TRBV6-1 and TRBJ1-5, with TRBD1 as a possible D gene (6 bases). The CDR3 is 18 residues long. V was clipped by 1 base and J by 4 bases, with 20 bases between them. Germline V lookup: CDR1 MNHNS, CDR2 SASEGT. DNA of the CDR3: TGTGCCAGCAGTGAAGACCAAGGGAGGGACACCCTTAATCAGCCCCAGCATTTT. Protein: CASSEDQGRDTLNQPQHF.

The V call is TRBV5-1, the J call TRBJ2-1; TRBD2 matches at 8 bases. Germline CDR1 reads SGHRS; CDR2 reads YFSETQ. V was pared by 5 bases and J by 5 bases, with 9 bases of the junction left unmatched. The CDR3 is 15 amino acids. The CDR3 sequence is CASRPRIAGNNEQFF. The CDR3 DNA sequence: TGCGCCAGCAGACCCCGGATAGCGGGAAACAATGAGCAGTTCTTC.

The V and J genes are TRBV6-6 and TRBJ2-5; D may be TRBD2 (6 bases). Per the germline V gene, CDR1 is MNHNY and CDR2 is SVGAGI (reference sequence). This CDR3 is built from 14 residues. V was trimmed by 5 bases and J by 2 bases, leaving 12 bases between them. CDR3 sequence reads: CASSPGTPQETQYF. As DNA, the CDR3 is TGTGCCAGCAGTCCCGGGACTCCGCAAGAGACCCAGTACTTC.

This clone turned up a few times. The rearrangement links TRBV18 to TRBJ1-1; possible D gene TRBD1, 5 bases. Germline loops: CDR1 KGHSH, CDR2 LQKENI. The CDR3 has 13 amino acids. Trimming stripped 1 base from V and 5 bases from J, with 8 bases between. Here the CDR3 reads CASSPRGWTEAFF. CDR3 in DNA: TGTGCCAGCTCACCACGGGGCTGGACTGAAGCTTTCTTT.